These T cell receptor beta chains were read from a single sample in a study of cytomegalovirus exposure and HLA in healthy donors. This table comes from immunoSEQ multiplex PCR, and its TCRdb copy is limited to in-frame clones, with some not included. Among approximately 140,000 clones listed, 73% were seen once. Sample: PBMCs. The receptors shown here come from a human donor in good health. CDR3s include the opening cysteine and the closing phenylalanine or tryptophan. The D gene is left open where the match is weak.

j_call,v_call,d_call,cdr3_length,cdr3_aa
TRBJ2-3,TRBV19,TRBD2,12,CATGTREDTQYF
TRBJ1-2,TRBV19,NA,11,CASRTGSGYTF
TRBJ2-1,TRBV7-2,NA,13,CASSFFRRYEQFF
TRBJ2-7,TRBV4-1,TRBD1,13,CASSPRQGREQYF
TRBJ1-4,TRBV28,NA,12,CASSFPRGKLFF
TRBJ2-3,TRBV29-1,NA,16,CSVGLLGTGSTDTQYF
TRBJ2-1,TRBV7-2,TRBD2,16,CASSSLAGGLHNEQFF
TRBJ1-1,TRBV6-1,NA,11,CASGGSTEAFF
TRBJ2-5,TRBV5-4,NA,14,CASSSRTALEDQYF
TRBJ1-2,TRBV7-8,NA,15,CASSLATGTLYGYTF
TRBJ2-5,TRBV5-4,TRBD1,16,CASSPGTVGRGETQYF
TRBJ1-5,TRBV7-2,TRBD1,15,CASSLTGIGNQPQHF
TRBJ2-1,TRBV13,NA,14,CASSPRTLQTEQFF
TRBJ2-7,TRBV29-1,TRBD1,12,CSVRQGAPEQYF
TRBJ1-1,TRBV5-5,TRBD1,13,CASSPGTGAEAFF
TRBJ2-2,TRBV18,TRBD1,17,CASSPPLGTGPTGELFF
TRBJ2-1,TRBV5-1,TRBD2,15,CASSLGTSGTNEQFF